The clone carrying this TCR beta chain has a handful of counts. The sample originates from a study of blood T cells in healthy people across ages. The authors ran a second PCR of roughly 6 to 12 cycles using a sample-barcoded 5' primer and a J-beta primer mix. Each of the samples gave a minimum of 3 million paired-end reads that contained CDR3. From the 5' RACE reads, TCRdb called clonotypes with MiXCR, one entry per CDR3 protein. The table shows fewer than 2,000,000 distinct CDR3 sequences, with about 39% occurring only once. Germline V CDR1 and CDR2: SGHTA, FQGTGA. Deletions cut 5 bases from V and 3 bases from J, with 11 bases between. The CDR3 is 14 residues long.

This clonotype was obtained from a human donor in good health. Specimen: blood. The rearrangement links TRBV7-3 to TRBJ1-5; D gene unclear. CDR3 amino acids: CASSHGRNNQPQHF. The CDR3, as DNA: TGTGCCAGCAGCCACGGACGGAACAATCAGCCCCAGCATTTT.